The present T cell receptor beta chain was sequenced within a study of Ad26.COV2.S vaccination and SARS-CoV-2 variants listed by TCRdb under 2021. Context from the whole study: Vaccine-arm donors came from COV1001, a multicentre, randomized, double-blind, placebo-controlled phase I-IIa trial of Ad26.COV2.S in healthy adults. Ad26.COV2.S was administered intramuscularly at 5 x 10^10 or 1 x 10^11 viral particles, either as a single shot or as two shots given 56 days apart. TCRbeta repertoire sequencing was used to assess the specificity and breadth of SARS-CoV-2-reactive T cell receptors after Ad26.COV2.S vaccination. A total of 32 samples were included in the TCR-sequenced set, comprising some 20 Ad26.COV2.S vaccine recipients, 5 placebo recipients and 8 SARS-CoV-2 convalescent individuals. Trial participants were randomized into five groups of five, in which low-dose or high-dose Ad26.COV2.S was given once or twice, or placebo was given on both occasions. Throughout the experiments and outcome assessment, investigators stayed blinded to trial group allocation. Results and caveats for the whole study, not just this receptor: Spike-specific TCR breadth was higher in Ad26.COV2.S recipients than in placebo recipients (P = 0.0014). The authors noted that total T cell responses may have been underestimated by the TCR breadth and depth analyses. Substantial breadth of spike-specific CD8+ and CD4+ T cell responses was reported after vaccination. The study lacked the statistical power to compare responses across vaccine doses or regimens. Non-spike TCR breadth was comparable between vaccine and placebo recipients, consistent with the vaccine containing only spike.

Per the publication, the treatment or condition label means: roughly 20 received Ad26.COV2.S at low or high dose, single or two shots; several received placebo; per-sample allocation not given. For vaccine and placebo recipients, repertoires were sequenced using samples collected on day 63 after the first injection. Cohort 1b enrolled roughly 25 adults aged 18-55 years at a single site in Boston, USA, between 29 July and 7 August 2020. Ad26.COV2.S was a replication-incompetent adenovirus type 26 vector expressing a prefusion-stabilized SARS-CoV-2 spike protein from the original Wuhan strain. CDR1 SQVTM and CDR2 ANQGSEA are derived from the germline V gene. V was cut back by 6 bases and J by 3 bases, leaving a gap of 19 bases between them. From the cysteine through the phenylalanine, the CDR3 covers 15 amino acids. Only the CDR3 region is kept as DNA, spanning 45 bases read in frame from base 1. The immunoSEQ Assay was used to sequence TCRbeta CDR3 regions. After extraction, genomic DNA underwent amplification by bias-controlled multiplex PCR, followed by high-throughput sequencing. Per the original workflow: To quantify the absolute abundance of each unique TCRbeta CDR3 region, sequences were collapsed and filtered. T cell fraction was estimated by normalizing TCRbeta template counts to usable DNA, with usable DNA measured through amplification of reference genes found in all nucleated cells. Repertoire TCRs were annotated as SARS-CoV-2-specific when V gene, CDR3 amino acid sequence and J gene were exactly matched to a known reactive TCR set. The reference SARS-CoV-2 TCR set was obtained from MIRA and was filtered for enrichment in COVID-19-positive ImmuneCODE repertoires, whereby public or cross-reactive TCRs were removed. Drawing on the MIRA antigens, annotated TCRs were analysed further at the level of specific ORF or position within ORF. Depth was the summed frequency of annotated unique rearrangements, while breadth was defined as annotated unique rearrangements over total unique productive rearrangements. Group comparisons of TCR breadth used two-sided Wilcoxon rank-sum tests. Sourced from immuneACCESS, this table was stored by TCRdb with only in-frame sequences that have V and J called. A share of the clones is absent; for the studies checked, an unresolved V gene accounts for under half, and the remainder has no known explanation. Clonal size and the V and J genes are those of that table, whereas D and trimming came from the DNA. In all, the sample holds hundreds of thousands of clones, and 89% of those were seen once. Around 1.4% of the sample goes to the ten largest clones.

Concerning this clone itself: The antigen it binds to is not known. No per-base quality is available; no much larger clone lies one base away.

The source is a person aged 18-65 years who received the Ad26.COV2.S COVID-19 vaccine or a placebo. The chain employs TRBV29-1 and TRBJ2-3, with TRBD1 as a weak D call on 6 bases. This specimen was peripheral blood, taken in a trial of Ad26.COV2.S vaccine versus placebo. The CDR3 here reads CSVNRDLTFTDTQYF. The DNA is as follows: TGCAGCGTGAACAGGGACCTTACGTTTACAGATACGCAGTATTTT.